Listed below are T cell receptor beta chains from one sample, sequenced in a study of cytomegalovirus exposure and HLA in healthy donors. Some clones are missing from TCRdb's copy, which holds only in-frame ones; the method was immunoSEQ multiplex PCR. Of around 97,000 clones listed, around 61% are singletons. Sequencing was carried out using PBMCs. These TCRs come from a woman in her 50s in good health and CMV-seronegative. The CDR3 runs from the conserved cysteine through the conserved F or W. The D gene is left open where the match is weak. A clone size is listed for some rows: how often the clone was seen (once, few, many), or a class if it is expanded.

abundance: .
d_gene: .
v_gene: TRBV11-1
j_gene: TRBJ2-2
CDR3aa: CASSPGQNTGELFF
CDR3nt: TGTGCCAGCAGCCCGGGACAGAACACCGGGGAGCTGTTTTTT

abundance: .
d_gene: TRBD2
v_gene: TRBV7-6
j_gene: TRBJ2-7
CDR3aa: CASSLNGGRDEQYF
CDR3nt: TGTGCCAGCAGCTTAAATGGTGGGAGGGACGAGCAGTACTTC

abundance: few
d_gene: .
v_gene: TRBV6-5
j_gene: TRBJ1-1
CDR3aa: CATGREVDTEAFF
CDR3nt: TGTGCCACCGGGAGGGAAGTCGACACTGAAGCTTTCTTT

abundance: .
d_gene: TRBD1
v_gene: TRBV6-5
j_gene: TRBJ2-7
CDR3aa: CASSYADRALYEQYF
CDR3nt: TGTGCCAGCAGTTACGCGGACAGGGCCCTCTACGAGCAGTACTTC

abundance: .
d_gene: .
v_gene: TRBV19
j_gene: TRBJ2-2
CDR3aa: CASKTGAGTGELFF
CDR3nt: TGTGCCAGTAAAACCGGTGCAGGCACCGGGGAGCTGTTTTTT

abundance: .
d_gene: .
v_gene: TRBV15
j_gene: TRBJ1-5
CDR3aa: CATSGGGGNIPNQPQHF
CDR3nt: TGTGCCACCAGCGGCGGGGGGGGGAATATACCCAATCAGCCCCAGCATTTT

abundance: .
d_gene: TRBD2
v_gene: TRBV7-3
j_gene: TRBJ2-1
CDR3aa: CASSLSLAGENEQFF
CDR3nt: TGTGCCAGCAGCTTATCACTAGCGGGGGAGAATGAGCAGTTCTTC

abundance: .
d_gene: .
v_gene: TRBV10-3
j_gene: TRBJ1-2
CDR3aa: CAITSEGGFYGYTF
CDR3nt: TGTGCCATCACGTCTGAAGGCGGGTTCTATGGCTACACCTTC

abundance: .
d_gene: .
v_gene: TRBV7-2
j_gene: TRBJ2-7
CDR3aa: CASSSGLYEQYF
CDR3nt: TGTGCCAGCAGCTCGGGACTCTACGAGCAGTACTTC

abundance: .
d_gene: TRBD1
v_gene: TRBV13
j_gene: TRBJ2-7
CDR3aa: CASSTTGEKDEQYF
CDR3nt: TGTGCCAGCAGCACTACAGGGGAGAAGGACGAGCAGTACTTC

abundance: .
d_gene: .
v_gene: TRBV4-1
j_gene: TRBJ2-1
CDR3aa: CASSQGQRAYNEQFF
CDR3nt: TGCGCCAGCAGCCAAGGACAACGCGCTTACAATGAGCAGTTCTTC

abundance: .
d_gene: TRBD1
v_gene: TRBV6-5
j_gene: TRBJ1-3
CDR3aa: CASTNSGTGDYTIYF
CDR3nt: TGTGCCAGCACTAATAGTGGGACAGGCGATTACACCATATATTTT

abundance: few
d_gene: .
v_gene: TRBV4-3
j_gene: TRBJ1-1
CDR3aa: CASSHSDRQVPEAFF
CDR3nt: TGCGCCAGCAGCCATTCCGATCGACAGGTACCTGAAGCTTTCTTT

abundance: .
d_gene: .
v_gene: TRBV9
j_gene: TRBJ2-1
CDR3aa: CASSVFEWEINEQFF
CDR3nt: TGTGCCAGCAGCGTATTTGAGTGGGAGATCAATGAGCAGTTCTTC

abundance: .
d_gene: .
v_gene: TRBV27
j_gene: TRBJ1-6
CDR3aa: CASSFSRGNSPLHF
CDR3nt: TGTGCCAGCAGTTTTTCCAGGGGAAATTCACCCCTCCACTTT

abundance: few
d_gene: .
v_gene: TRBV7-8
j_gene: TRBJ1-3
CDR3aa: CASSSGVGNTIYF
CDR3nt: TGTGCCAGCAGCTCAGGGGTAGGAAACACCATATATTTT

abundance: few
d_gene: .
v_gene: TRBV5-4
j_gene: TRBJ2-6
CDR3aa: CASSVRLTGANVLTF
CDR3nt: TGTGCCAGCAGCGTCCGACTTACTGGGGCCAACGTCCTGACTTTC

abundance: .
d_gene: .
v_gene: TRBV29-1
j_gene: TRBJ2-5
CDR3aa: CSVDRGQETQYF
CDR3nt: TGCAGCGTTGATCGGGGACAAGAGACCCAGTACTTC

abundance: .
d_gene: .
v_gene: TRBV19
j_gene: TRBJ1-2
CDR3aa: CASSTPDGRMTYGYTF
CDR3nt: TGTGCCAGTAGTACCCCCGACGGCAGGATGACCTATGGCTACACCTTC

abundance: .
d_gene: TRBD2
v_gene: TRBV9
j_gene: TRBJ2-1
CDR3aa: CASSGAGANYNEQFF
CDR3nt: TGTGCCAGCAGCGGAGCGGGGGCCAATTACAATGAGCAGTTCTTC

abundance: few
d_gene: .
v_gene: TRBV6-5
j_gene: TRBJ2-1
CDR3aa: CASSYSERDFDEQFF
CDR3nt: TGTGCCAGCAGTTACTCAGAGAGGGACTTCGATGAGCAGTTCTTC

abundance: .
d_gene: TRBD2
v_gene: TRBV7-8
j_gene: TRBJ2-5
CDR3aa: CASSLTGGPGETQYF
CDR3nt: TGTGCCAGCAGCTTAACGGGGGGGCCCGGAGAGACCCAGTACTTC

abundance: .
d_gene: .
v_gene: TRBV7-3
j_gene: TRBJ2-1
CDR3aa: CASSLVATYNEQFF
CDR3nt: TGTGCCAGCAGCTTGGTAGCCACCTACAATGAGCAGTTCTTC

abundance: .
d_gene: .
v_gene: TRBV21-1
j_gene: TRBJ2-1
CDR3aa: CASSKGFWGGRGNEQFF
CDR3nt: TGTGCCAGCAGCAAAGGGTTTTGGGGCGGGAGGGGTAATGAGCAGTTCTTC

abundance: .
d_gene: .
v_gene: TRBV7-8
j_gene: TRBJ1-2
CDR3aa: CASSLAAVYGYTF
CDR3nt: TGTGCCAGCAGCTTAGCGGCAGTCTATGGCTACACCTTC

abundance: .
d_gene: TRBD1
v_gene: TRBV7-3
j_gene: TRBJ2-1
CDR3aa: CASSLTIRDRHNEQFF
CDR3nt: TGTGCCAGCAGCTTAACGATCCGGGACAGACACAATGAGCAGTTCTTC

abundance: .
d_gene: TRBD1
v_gene: TRBV4-1
j_gene: TRBJ1-2
CDR3aa: CASSHIQGLYGYTF
CDR3nt: TGCGCCAGCAGCCACATACAGGGGCTCTATGGCTACACCTTC

abundance: .
d_gene: TRBD1
v_gene: TRBV5-1
j_gene: TRBJ1-6
CDR3aa: CASSTGQSDSPLHF
CDR3nt: TGCGCCAGCAGCACGGGACAGTCCGATTCACCCCTCCACTTT

abundance: .
d_gene: TRBD1
v_gene: TRBV11-2
j_gene: TRBJ2-3
CDR3aa: CASSRTGGIGYTDTQYF
CDR3nt: TGTGCCAGCAGCCGAACAGGGGGGATAGGGTACACAGATACGCAGTATTTT

abundance: .
d_gene: TRBD1
v_gene: TRBV19
j_gene: TRBJ1-2
CDR3aa: CASTNRDREDGYTF
CDR3nt: TGTGCCAGTACCAACCGGGACAGGGAGGATGGCTACACCTTC

abundance: .
d_gene: TRBD2
v_gene: TRBV19
j_gene: TRBJ2-5
CDR3aa: CASSRAGAETQYF
CDR3nt: TGTGCCAGTAGCAGAGCGGGAGCAGAGACCCAGTACTTC

abundance: few
d_gene: TRBD1
v_gene: TRBV7-8
j_gene: TRBJ1-2
CDR3aa: CASSRQGFSYGYTF
CDR3nt: TGTGCCAGCAGCAGACAGGGTTTTAGCTATGGCTACACCTTC

abundance: .
d_gene: .
v_gene: TRBV4-2
j_gene: TRBJ1-1
CDR3aa: CASSRRETPEAFF
CDR3nt: TGTGCCAGCAGCCGAAGAGAGACACCCGAAGCTTTCTTT

abundance: few
d_gene: TRBD1
v_gene: TRBV2
j_gene: TRBJ1-2
CDR3aa: CASSRDRRTNYGYTF
CDR3nt: TGTGCCAGCAGTCGGGACAGAAGGACGAACTATGGCTACACCTTC

abundance: .
d_gene: TRBD1
v_gene: TRBV11-2
j_gene: TRBJ2-3
CDR3aa: CASSARDSSTDTQYF
CDR3nt: TGTGCCAGCAGCGCCAGGGACAGTAGCACAGATACGCAGTATTTT

abundance: .
d_gene: .
v_gene: TRBV7-9
j_gene: TRBJ1-1
CDR3aa: CASSQSHLGGTEAFF
CDR3nt: TGTGCCAGCAGCCAATCCCATCTGGGGGGCACTGAAGCTTTCTTT

abundance: few
d_gene: TRBD1
v_gene: TRBV27
j_gene: TRBJ1-5
CDR3aa: CASRPGGTVNQPQHF
CDR3nt: TGTGCCAGCAGACCCGGTGGGACAGTTAATCAGCCCCAGCATTTT

abundance: .
d_gene: TRBD2
v_gene: TRBV19
j_gene: TRBJ2-7
CDR3aa: CASSNGLAGAVSPYEQYF
CDR3nt: TGTGCCAGTAGTAACGGACTAGCGGGAGCCGTATCTCCCTACGAGCAGTACTTC

abundance: .
d_gene: TRBD1
v_gene: TRBV27
j_gene: TRBJ1-2
CDR3aa: CASSLGTGYGYTF
CDR3nt: TGTGCCAGCAGTTTAGGGACAGGTTATGGCTACACCTTC

abundance: once
d_gene: .
v_gene: TRBV5-1
j_gene: TRBJ2-1
CDR3aa: CASSLALSSYNEQFF
CDR3nt: TGCGCCAGCAGCTTGGCCCTAAGCTCCTACAATGAGCAGTTCTTC

abundance: .
d_gene: .
v_gene: TRBV27
j_gene: TRBJ2-7
CDR3aa: CASSLEYYEQYF
CDR3nt: TGTGCCAGCAGTTTAGAGTATTACGAGCAGTACTTC

abundance: .
d_gene: .
v_gene: TRBV6-4
j_gene: TRBJ2-1
CDR3aa: CASSETGGRQFF
CDR3nt: TGTGCCAGCAGTGAGACTGGGGGCCGGCAGTTCTTC

abundance: .
d_gene: .
v_gene: TRBV27
j_gene: TRBJ2-1
CDR3aa: CASSLLAGPFSEQFF
CDR3nt: TGTGCCAGCAGTTTACTTGCGGGACCCTTCAGTGAGCAGTTCTTC

abundance: .
d_gene: TRBD2
v_gene: TRBV19
j_gene: TRBJ2-5
CDR3aa: CASTSGGAETQYF
CDR3nt: TGTGCCAGCACTAGCGGGGGGGCTGAGACCCAGTACTTC

abundance: .
d_gene: .
v_gene: TRBV19
j_gene: TRBJ1-3
CDR3aa: CASSGDRPFSGNTIYF
CDR3nt: TGTGCCAGTAGTGGCGACAGGCCTTTCTCTGGAAACACCATATATTTT

abundance: .
d_gene: TRBD2
v_gene: TRBV9
j_gene: TRBJ2-1
CDR3aa: CASSGESGRAFNEQFF
CDR3nt: TGTGCCAGCAGCGGTGAAAGCGGGAGGGCCTTCAATGAGCAGTTCTTC

abundance: once
d_gene: .
v_gene: TRBV19
j_gene: TRBJ2-3
CDR3aa: CASSTLAGRTDTQYF
CDR3nt: TGTGCCAGTAGTACACTCGCGGGGCGCACAGATACGCAGTATTTT

abundance: .
d_gene: TRBD2
v_gene: TRBV5-4
j_gene: TRBJ2-7
CDR3aa: CASSLDLAEFYEQYF
CDR3nt: TGTGCCAGCAGCTTGGATCTAGCGGAGTTCTACGAGCAGTACTTC

abundance: .
d_gene: .
v_gene: TRBV27
j_gene: TRBJ2-5
CDR3aa: CASSSVEGLGVQYF
CDR3nt: TGTGCCAGCAGCTCCGTGGAGGGACTGGGGGTCCAGTACTTC

abundance: .
d_gene: .
v_gene: TRBV27
j_gene: TRBJ2-3
CDR3aa: CASSFGGARPDTQYF
CDR3nt: TGTGCCAGCAGTTTCGGCGGAGCGCGCCCAGATACGCAGTATTTT

abundance: .
d_gene: TRBD1
v_gene: TRBV7-6
j_gene: TRBJ1-1
CDR3aa: CASSLVRGETEAFF
CDR3nt: TGTGCCAGCAGCTTAGTCAGGGGGGAGACTGAAGCTTTCTTT

abundance: .
d_gene: TRBD2
v_gene: TRBV10-3
j_gene: TRBJ2-3
CDR3aa: CAISEPGRGTDTQYF
CDR3nt: TGTGCCATCAGTGAGCCCGGGAGGGGAACAGATACGCAGTATTTT

abundance: few
d_gene: TRBD1
v_gene: TRBV27
j_gene: TRBJ2-2
CDR3aa: CASRSGTGVNTGELFF
CDR3nt: TGTGCCAGCAGATCAGGGACAGGGGTTAACACCGGGGAGCTGTTTTTT

abundance: few
d_gene: .
v_gene: TRBV4-3
j_gene: TRBJ2-1
CDR3aa: CASSELLASSYNEQFF
CDR3nt: TGCGCCAGCAGCGAATTACTAGCTAGCTCCTACAATGAGCAGTTCTTC

abundance: once
d_gene: TRBD2
v_gene: TRBV7-9
j_gene: TRBJ2-1
CDR3aa: CASSKTSGSGNEQFF
CDR3nt: TGTGCCAGCAGCAAGACTAGCGGGAGTGGTAATGAGCAGTTCTTC

abundance: .
d_gene: TRBD2
v_gene: TRBV29-1
j_gene: TRBJ2-7
CDR3aa: CSVQIGGGYEQYF
CDR3nt: TGCAGCGTTCAGATCGGGGGGGGCTACGAGCAGTACTTC

abundance: few
d_gene: TRBD1
v_gene: TRBV11-3
j_gene: TRBJ2-1
CDR3aa: CASSLDRGHPFF
CDR3nt: TGTGCCAGCAGCTTAGACAGGGGGCACCCGTTCTTC

abundance: .
d_gene: TRBD1
v_gene: TRBV5-4
j_gene: TRBJ2-3
CDR3aa: CASSPTTGSDTQYF
CDR3nt: TGTGCCAGCAGCCCTACGACAGGGTCAGATACGCAGTATTTT

abundance: .
d_gene: TRBD2
v_gene: TRBV7-2
j_gene: TRBJ2-5
CDR3aa: CASSFAGDQETQYF
CDR3nt: TGTGCCAGCAGCTTCGCGGGGGACCAAGAGACCCAGTACTTC